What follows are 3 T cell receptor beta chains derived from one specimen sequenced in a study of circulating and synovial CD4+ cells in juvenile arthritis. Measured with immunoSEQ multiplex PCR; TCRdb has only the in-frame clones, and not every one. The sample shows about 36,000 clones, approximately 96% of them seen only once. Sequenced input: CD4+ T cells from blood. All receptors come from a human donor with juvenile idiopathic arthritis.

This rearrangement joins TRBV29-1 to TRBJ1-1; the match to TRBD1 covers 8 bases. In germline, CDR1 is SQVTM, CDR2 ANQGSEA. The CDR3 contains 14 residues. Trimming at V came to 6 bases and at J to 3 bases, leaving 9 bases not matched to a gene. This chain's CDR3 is CSVQLQGGYTEAFF. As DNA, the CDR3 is TGCAGCGTCCAACTACAGGGGGGGTACACTGAAGCTTTCTTT.

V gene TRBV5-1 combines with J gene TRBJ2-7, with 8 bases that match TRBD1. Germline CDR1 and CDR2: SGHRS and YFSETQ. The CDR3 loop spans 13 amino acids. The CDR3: CPPARDRTYEQYF. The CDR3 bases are TGCCCCCCCGCCCGGGACAGGACCTACGAGCAGTACTTC.

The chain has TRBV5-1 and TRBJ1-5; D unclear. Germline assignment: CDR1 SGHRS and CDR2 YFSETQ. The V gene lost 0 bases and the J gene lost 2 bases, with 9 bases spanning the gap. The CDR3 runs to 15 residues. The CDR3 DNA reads TGCGCCAGCAGCTTGGGTGGGCAGGGCAATCAGCCCCAGCATTTT. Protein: CASSLGGQGNQPQHF. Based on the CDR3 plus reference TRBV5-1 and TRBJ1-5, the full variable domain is KAGVTQTPRYLIKTRGQQVTLSCSPISGHRSVSWYQQTPGQGLQFLFEYFSETQRNKGNFPGRFSGRQFSNSRSEMNVSTLELGDSALYLCASSLGGQGNQPQHFGDGTRLSIL.